One and the same sample provided the 5 T cell receptor beta chains below, sequenced in a study of blood T cell repertoires in COVID-19. Sequencing used immunoSEQ multiplex PCR; TCRdb keeps in-frame clones, though not all of them. This sample has roughly 120,000 clones; around 88% occur once, and the top ten carry approximately 5.3%. Sample: peripheral blood. The receptors originated from a human donor in a cohort sampled during active COVID-19.

V usage is TRBV21-1 and J usage is TRBJ1-5; the table's D gene call, TRBD1, was not cross checked with the DNA. TRBV21-1 counts as a pseudogene. This CDR3 has 15 amino acids. CDR3 bases: TGTGCCAGCAGCAAAGGGTACAGGGGCAATCAGCCCCAGCATTTT. It specifies CASSKGYRGNQPQHF.

The rearrangement links TRBV24-1 to TRBJ1-2; a possible D gene is TRBD1 (5 bases). The CDR3 sequence is 15 residues long. Between the trimmed V and J ends, which lost 4 bases and 3 bases, there was a span of 14 bases. Germline CDR1 is KGHDR and CDR2 is SFDVKD. The CDR3 DNA sequence: TGTGCCACCAGTGACCCAATTCGGGGGGACTATGGCTACACCTTC. It translates to CATSDPIRGDYGYTF.

The chain employs TRBV27 and TRBJ2-1, with D possibly matching TRBD1 (6 bases). Germline CDR1 reads MNHEY; CDR2 reads SMNVEV (reference sequence). The V gene lost 6 bases and the J gene lost 2 bases, with 17 bases spanning the gap. This CDR3 has 16 amino acids. Here the CDR3 reads CASRQFPGQAYNEQFF. The CDR3 DNA is TGTGCCAGCAGACAATTTCCGGGACAAGCCTACAATGAGCAGTTCTTC.

This rearrangement joins TRBV28 to TRBJ1-1; TRBD1 matches 9 bases. V was pared by 7 bases and J by 1 base, with 4 bases of the junction left unmatched. In germline, CDR1 is MDHEN, CDR2 SYDVKM. This CDR3 contains 14 residues. The DNA for the CDR3 is TGTGCCAGCACCAAGGGACAGGGGAACACTGAAGCTTTCTTT. This gives the protein CASTKGQGNTEAFF.

The genes are TRBV25-1 and TRBJ2-7, with 13 bases aligning to TRBD2. The CDR3 runs 14 residues. After removal of 6 bases from V and 2 bases from J, the junction contained 1 base not matched to a gene. CDR1 is MGHDK, CDR2 SYGVNS, per germline. This CDR3 is CASRGTSGTYEQYF. The CDR3, as DNA: TGTGCCAGCAGGGGGACTAGCGGGACCTACGAGCAGTACTTC.